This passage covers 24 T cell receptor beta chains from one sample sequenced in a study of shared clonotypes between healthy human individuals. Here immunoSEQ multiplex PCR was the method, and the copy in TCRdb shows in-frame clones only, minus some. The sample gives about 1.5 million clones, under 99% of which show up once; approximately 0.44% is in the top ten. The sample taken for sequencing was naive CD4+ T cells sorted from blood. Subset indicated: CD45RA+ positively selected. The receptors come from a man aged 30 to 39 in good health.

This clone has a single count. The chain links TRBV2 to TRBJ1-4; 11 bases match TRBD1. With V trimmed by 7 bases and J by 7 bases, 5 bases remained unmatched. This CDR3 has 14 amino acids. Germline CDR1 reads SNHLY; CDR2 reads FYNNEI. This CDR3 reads CASKTGQGGEKLFF. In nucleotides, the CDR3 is TGTGCCAGCAAAACGGGACAGGGGGGTGAAAAACTGTTTTTT.

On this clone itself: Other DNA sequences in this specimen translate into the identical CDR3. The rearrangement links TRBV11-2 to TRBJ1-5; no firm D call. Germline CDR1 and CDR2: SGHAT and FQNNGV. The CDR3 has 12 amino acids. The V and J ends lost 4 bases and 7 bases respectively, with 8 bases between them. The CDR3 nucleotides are TGTGCCAGCAGCTCCGAGGGACAGCCCCAGCATTTT. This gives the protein CASSSEGQPQHF.

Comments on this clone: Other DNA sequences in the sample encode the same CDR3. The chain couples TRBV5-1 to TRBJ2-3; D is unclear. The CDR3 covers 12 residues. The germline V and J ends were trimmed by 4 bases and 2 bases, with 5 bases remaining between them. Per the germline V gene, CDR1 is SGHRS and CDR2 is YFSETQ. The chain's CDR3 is CASSPNTDTQYF. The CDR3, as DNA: TGCGCCAGCAGCCCAAACACAGATACGCAGTATTTT.

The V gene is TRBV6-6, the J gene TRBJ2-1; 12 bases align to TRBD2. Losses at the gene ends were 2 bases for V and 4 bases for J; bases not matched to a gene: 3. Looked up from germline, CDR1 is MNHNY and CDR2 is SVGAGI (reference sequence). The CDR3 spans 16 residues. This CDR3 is CASSYDGLAGYNEQFF. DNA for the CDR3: TGTGCCAGCAGTTACGACGGACTAGCGGGGTACAATGAGCAGTTCTTC.

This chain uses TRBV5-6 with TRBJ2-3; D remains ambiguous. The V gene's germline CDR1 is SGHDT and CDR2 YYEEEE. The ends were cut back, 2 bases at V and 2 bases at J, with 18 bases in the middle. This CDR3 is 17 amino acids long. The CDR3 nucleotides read TGTGCCAGCAGCTTATACTCTCTAGGTGGGATCACAGATACGCAGTATTTT. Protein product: CASSLYSLGGITDTQYF.

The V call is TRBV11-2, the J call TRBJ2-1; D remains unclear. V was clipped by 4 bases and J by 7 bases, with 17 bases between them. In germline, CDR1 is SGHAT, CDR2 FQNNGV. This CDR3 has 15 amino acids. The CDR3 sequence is CASSYEATAPNEQFF. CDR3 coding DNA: TGTGCCAGCAGCTACGAAGCCACAGCCCCTAATGAGCAGTTCTTC.

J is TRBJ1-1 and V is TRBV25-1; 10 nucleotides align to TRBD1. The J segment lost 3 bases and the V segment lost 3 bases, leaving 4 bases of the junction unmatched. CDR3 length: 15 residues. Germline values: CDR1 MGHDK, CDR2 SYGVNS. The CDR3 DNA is TGTGCCAGCAGTGACCCCGGACAGGGGGACACTGAAGCTTTCTTT. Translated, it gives CASSDPGQGDTEAFF.

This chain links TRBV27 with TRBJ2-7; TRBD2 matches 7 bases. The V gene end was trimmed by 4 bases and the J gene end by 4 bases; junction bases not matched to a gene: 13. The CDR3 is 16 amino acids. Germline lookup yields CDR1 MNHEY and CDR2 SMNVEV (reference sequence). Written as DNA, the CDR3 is TGTGCCAGCAGTTCTATCTTGAGACTAGCAGGATACGAGCAGTACTTC. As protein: CASSSILRLAGYEQYF.

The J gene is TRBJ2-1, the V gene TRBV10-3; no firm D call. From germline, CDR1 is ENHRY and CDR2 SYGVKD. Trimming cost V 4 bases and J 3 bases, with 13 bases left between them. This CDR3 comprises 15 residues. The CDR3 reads CAISGASGDYNEQFF. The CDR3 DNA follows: TGTGCCATCAGTGGGGCTTCCGGAGACTACAATGAGCAGTTCTTC.

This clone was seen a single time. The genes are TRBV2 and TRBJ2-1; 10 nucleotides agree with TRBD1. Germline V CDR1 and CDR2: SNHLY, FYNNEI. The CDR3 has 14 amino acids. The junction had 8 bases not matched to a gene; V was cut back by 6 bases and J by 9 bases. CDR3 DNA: TGTGCCAGCAGGCAGGGACAGGGGTTGGGTGAGCAGTTCTTC. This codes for CASRQGQGLGEQFF.

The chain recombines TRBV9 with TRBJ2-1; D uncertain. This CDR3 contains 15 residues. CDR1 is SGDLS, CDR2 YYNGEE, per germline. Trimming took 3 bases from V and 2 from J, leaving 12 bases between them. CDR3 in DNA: TGTGCCAGCAGCGGAGACTGGCGACCCTACAATGAGCAGTTCTTC. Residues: CASSGDWRPYNEQFF.

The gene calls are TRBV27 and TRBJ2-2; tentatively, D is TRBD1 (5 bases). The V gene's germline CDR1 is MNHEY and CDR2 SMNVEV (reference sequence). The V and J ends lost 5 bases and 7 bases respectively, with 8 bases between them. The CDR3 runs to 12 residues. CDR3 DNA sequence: TGTGCCAGCAGTAACAGGTTCGGGGAGCTGTTTTTT. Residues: CASSNRFGELFF.

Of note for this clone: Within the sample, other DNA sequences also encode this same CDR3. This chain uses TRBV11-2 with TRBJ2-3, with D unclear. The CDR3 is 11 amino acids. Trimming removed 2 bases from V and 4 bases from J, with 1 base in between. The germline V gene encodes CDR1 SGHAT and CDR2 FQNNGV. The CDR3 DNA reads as TGTGCCAGCAGCTTATCAGATACGCAGTATTTT. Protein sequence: CASSLSDTQYF.

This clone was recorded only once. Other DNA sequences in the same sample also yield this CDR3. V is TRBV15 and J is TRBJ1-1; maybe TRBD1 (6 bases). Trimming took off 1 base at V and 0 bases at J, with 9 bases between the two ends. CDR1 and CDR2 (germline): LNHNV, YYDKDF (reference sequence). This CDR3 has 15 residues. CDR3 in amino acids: CATSRVGGLNTEAFF. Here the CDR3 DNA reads TGTGCCACCAGCAGAGTAGGGGGGCTGAACACTGAAGCTTTCTTT.

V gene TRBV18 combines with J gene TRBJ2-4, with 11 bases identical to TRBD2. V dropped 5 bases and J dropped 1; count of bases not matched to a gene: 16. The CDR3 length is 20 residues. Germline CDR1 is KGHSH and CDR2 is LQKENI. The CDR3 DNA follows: TGTGCCAGCTCAAGTATACCCGGGACTAGCGGCGGGAGGGCCAAAAACATTCAGTACTTC. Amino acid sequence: CASSSIPGTSGGRAKNIQYF.

The DNA for the CDR3 is TGTGCCATCAGTGACCCGACCACTAGCGGGAGGGGGTACGAGCAGTACTTC. Residues: CAISDPTTSGRGYEQYF. The rearrangement joins TRBV10-3 to TRBJ2-7; 13 bases are a match to TRBD2. This CDR3 is built from 17 residues. CDR1 and CDR2 (germline): ENHRY, SYGVKD. V was clipped by 3 bases and J by 4 bases; unmatched bases: 9.

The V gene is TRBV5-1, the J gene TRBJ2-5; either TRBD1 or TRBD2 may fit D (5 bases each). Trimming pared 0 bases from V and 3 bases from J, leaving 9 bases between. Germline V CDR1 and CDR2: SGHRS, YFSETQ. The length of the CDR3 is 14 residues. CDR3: CASSLDGTEETQYF. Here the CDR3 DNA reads TGCGCCAGCAGCTTGGACGGGACCGAAGAGACCCAGTACTTC.

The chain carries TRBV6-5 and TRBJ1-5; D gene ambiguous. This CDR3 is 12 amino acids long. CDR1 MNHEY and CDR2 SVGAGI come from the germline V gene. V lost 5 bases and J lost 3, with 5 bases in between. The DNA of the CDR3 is TGTGCCAGCAGTACGTTCAATCAGCCCCAGCATTTT. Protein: CASSTFNQPQHF.

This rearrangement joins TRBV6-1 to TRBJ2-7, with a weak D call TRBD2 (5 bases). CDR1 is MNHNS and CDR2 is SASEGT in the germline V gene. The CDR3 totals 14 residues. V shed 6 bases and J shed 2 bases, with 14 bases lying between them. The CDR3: CASRTGSATYEQYF. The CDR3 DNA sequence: TGTGCCAGCAGGACCGGTAGCGCAACCTACGAGCAGTACTTC.

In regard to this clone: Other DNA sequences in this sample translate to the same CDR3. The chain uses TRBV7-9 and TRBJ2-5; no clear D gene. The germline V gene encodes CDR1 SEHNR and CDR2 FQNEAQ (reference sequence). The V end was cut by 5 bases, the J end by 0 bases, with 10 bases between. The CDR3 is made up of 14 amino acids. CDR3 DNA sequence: TGTGCCAGCAGCGACGGTCAGTACCAAGAGACCCAGTACTTC. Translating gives CASSDGQYQETQYF.

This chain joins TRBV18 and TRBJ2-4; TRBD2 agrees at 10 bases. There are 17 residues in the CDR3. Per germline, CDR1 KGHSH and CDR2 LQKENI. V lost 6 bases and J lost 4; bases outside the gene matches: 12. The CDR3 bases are TGTGCCAGCTCCACTACCGGGACTAGCGCCATAAAAAACATTCAGTACTTC. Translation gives CASSTTGTSAIKNIQYF.

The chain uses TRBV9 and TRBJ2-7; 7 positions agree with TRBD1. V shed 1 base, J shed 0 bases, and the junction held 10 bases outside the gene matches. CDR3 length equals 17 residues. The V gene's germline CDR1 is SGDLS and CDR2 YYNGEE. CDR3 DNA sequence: TGTGCCAGCAGCGTATTCCCCACAGGGGCCAGCTCCTACGAGCAGTACTTC. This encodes CASSVFPTGASSYEQYF.

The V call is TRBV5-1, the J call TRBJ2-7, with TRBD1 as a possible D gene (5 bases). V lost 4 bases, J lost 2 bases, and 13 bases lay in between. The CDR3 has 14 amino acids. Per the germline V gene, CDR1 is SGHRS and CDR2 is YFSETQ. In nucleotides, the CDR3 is TGCGCCAGCAGCACCTGGACGGACACCTACGAGCAGTACTTC. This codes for CASSTWTDTYEQYF.

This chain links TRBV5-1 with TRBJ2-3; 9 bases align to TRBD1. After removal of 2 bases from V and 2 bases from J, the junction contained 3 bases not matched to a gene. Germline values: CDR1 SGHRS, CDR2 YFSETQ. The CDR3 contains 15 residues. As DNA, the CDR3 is TGCGCCAGCAGCTTTGGGGACAGGGACACAGATACGCAGTATTTT. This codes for CASSFGDRDTDTQYF.